This TCR beta chain emerged from a study of blood T cell repertoires in COVID-19. Study information: The United States, Italy and Spain provided the acute and convalescent COVID-19 samples.

The repertoire was sequenced with immunoSEQ multiplex PCR; TCRdb's copy has only in-frame clones and lacks some. This table holds 280,000 or so clones, around 85% found once. Germline V CDR1 and CDR2: SGHDT, YYEEEE. The CDR3 is made up of 15 amino acids. V gave up 4 bases and J gave up 0 bases, with 10 bases separating them. The sequencing input was peripheral blood. The chain has TRBV5-6 and TRBJ1-4; the D gene is possibly TRBD1 (5 bases). This receptor was taken from a woman aged 25 to 39 who had recovered from COVID-19. The CDR3 reads CASSARRATNEKLFF. In DNA, the CDR3 is TGTGCCAGCAGCGCCCGCAGGGCAACTAATGAAAAACTGTTTTTT.